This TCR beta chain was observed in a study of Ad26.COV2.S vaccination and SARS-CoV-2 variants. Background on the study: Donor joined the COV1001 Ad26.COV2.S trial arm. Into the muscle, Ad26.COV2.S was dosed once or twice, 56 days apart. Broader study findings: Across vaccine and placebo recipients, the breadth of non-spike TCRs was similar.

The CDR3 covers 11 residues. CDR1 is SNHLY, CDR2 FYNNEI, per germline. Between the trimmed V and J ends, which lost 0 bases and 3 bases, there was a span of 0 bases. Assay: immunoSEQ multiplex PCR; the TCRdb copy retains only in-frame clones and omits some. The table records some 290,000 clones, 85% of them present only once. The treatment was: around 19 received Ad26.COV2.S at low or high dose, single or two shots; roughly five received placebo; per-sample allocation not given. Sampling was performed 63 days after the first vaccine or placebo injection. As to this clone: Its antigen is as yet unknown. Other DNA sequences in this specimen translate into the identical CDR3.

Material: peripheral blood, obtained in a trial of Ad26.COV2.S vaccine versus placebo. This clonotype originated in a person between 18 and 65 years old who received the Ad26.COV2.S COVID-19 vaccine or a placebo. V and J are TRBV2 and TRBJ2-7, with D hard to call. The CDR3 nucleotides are TGTGCCAGCAGTGAAGCCTACGAGCAGTACTTC. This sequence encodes CASSEAYEQYF. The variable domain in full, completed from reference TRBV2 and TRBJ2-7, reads EPEVTQTPSHQVTQMGQEVILRCVPISNHLYFYWYRQILGQKVEFLVSFYNNEISEKSEIFDDQFSVERPDGSNFTLKIRSTKLEDSAMYFCASSEAYEQYFGPGTRLTVT.